This record looks at one TCR beta chain sequence and its context. This CDR3 has 15 amino acids. The V gene end was trimmed by 6 bases and the J gene end by 6 bases; junction bases not matched to a gene: 13. Germline V gene lookup returns CDR1 MDHEN and CDR2 SYDVKM. This sample was taken from a study of OX40 agonist ivuxolimab in advanced cancers. Overall study context: Those treated in dose escalation had hepatocellular carcinoma, melanoma, renal cell cancer or head and neck cancer.

Only in-frame clones appear in the TCRdb table, and some are missing; sequencing was by immunoSEQ multiplex PCR. The repertoire consists of some 72,000 clones, with less than 85% occurring once and the leading ten covering 0.45% to 0.65%. The sequence derives from an adult with an advanced solid tumor such as melanoma, head and neck, liver or kidney cancer. The chain carries TRBV28 and TRBJ2-7, with 8 positions matching TRBD2. Sequenced material: CD4+ or CD8+ T cells sorted from blood, taken in a trial of the OX40 agonist ivuxolimab. The CDR3 loop is CASRGKYSGSGEQYF. The CDR3 DNA reads as TGTGCCAGCAGGGGGAAGTACAGCGGGAGCGGCGAGCAGTACTTC.